These 31 T cell receptor beta chains were sequenced from one sample in a study of shared clonotypes between healthy human individuals. Terminally differentiated effector memory CD45RA+ cells were excluded from the naive CD8 cells, which were CD45RO-negative and positively selected for CCR7. The table came from immunoSEQ multiplex PCR; TCRdb's copy has only in-frame clones and leaves some out. This sample has approximately 2,000,000 clones, with 93% found just once. The sample taken for sequencing was naive CD8+ T cells from PBMCs. These receptors originate from a man in his late teens or twenties in good health. Some clones in this sample may be carry-over from other donors' samples.

The rearrangement uses TRBV28 and TRBJ1-2; the D is unclear. CDR1 is MDHEN and CDR2 is SYDVKM in the germline V gene. Trimming took off 1 base at V and 6 bases at J, with 6 bases between the two ends. This CDR3 contains 12 residues. The CDR3 DNA follows: TGTGCCAGCAGTTTATCATGGGATGGCTACACCTTC. Its protein product is CASSLSWDGYTF.

The chain links TRBV2 to TRBJ1-5; possibly TRBD1 for D (6 bases). The CDR3 covers 14 residues. Between the trimmed V and J ends, which lost 6 bases and 5 bases, there was a span of 14 bases. The V gene's germline CDR1 is SNHLY and CDR2 FYNNEI. CDR3 region: CASSEPGEDQPQHF. The CDR3 bases are TGTGCCAGCAGCGAACCAGGGGAGGATCAGCCCCAGCATTTT.

CDR3 protein: CSVEGSIGTNYGYTF. The CDR3 DNA follows: TGCAGCGTTGAAGGATCGATCGGTACTAACTATGGCTACACCTTC. The chain has TRBV29-1 and TRBJ1-2; D ambiguous. This CDR3 comprises 15 residues. Trimming shortened V by 1 base and J by 0 bases, and 12 bases separated the two germline ends. Germline loops: CDR1 SQVTM, CDR2 ANQGSEA.

This sequence joins TRBV27 and TRBJ2-1, with 7 bases matching TRBD2. The CDR3 is 17 amino acids. Germline V gene sequence: CDR1 MNHEY, CDR2 SMNVEV (reference sequence). Germline trimming cut 7 bases from V and 0 bases from J; bases unmatched to any gene: 12. The CDR3 here is CASTLGASGGSYNEQFF. The DNA for the CDR3 is TGTGCCAGCACGTTAGGGGCTAGCGGAGGCTCCTACAATGAGCAGTTCTTC.

Note on this clone: This specimen includes other DNA sequences encoding the same CDR3. The chain couples TRBV5-4 to TRBJ2-7; D is perhaps TRBD1 (6 bases). Germline CDR1 SGHNT, CDR2 YYREEE (reference sequence). The CDR3 totals 14 residues. V lost 0 bases and J lost 1, with 8 bases in between. DNA of the CDR3: TGTGCCAGCAGCTTGGGCGACAGGTCCTACGAGCAGTACTTC. This encodes CASSLGDRSYEQYF.

The table lists this clone with a count of one. The chain uses TRBV7-9 and TRBJ2-3; perhaps TRBD2 as D (5 bases). V was shortened by 6 bases and J by 8 bases, with 12 bases between the two germline ends. The CDR3 consists of 12 residues. Germline assignment: CDR1 SEHNR and CDR2 FQNEAQ (reference sequence). The CDR3, as DNA: TGTGCCAGCAGGTCGAGTCGGGGTACGCAGTATTTT. Translated, it gives CASRSSRGTQYF.

The CDR3 DNA reads TGTGCCACCAGCTTCCTCAACAAAAGGGAGGGTGGCTACACCTTC. This encodes CATSFLNKREGGYTF. The genes are TRBV15 and TRBJ1-2; D gene unclear. The germline V gene has CDR1 LNHNV and CDR2 YYDKDF (reference sequence). This CDR3 has 15 residues. The V end lost 5 bases, the J end lost 7 bases, and 20 bases lay between the germline ends.

This clone was found once. The chain links TRBV25-1 to TRBJ2-3; D ambiguous. CDR1 and CDR2 from the germline V gene are MGHDK and SYGVNS. The CDR3 length is 12 residues. Trimming left V 6 bases short and J 4 bases short, with 8 bases between. The CDR3 loop reads CASRPVPDTQYF. CDR3 DNA: TGTGCCAGCAGGCCTGTCCCAGATACGCAGTATTTT.

The chain employs TRBV2 and TRBJ2-7, with D perhaps TRBD1 (7 bases). The CDR3 is 17 residues long. Germline-derived CDR1 and CDR2 are SNHLY and FYNNEI. V lost 5 bases and J lost 7, with 27 bases in between. CDR3 region: CASSRTGPTSPLVEQYF. For the CDR3, the DNA is TGTGCCAGCAGTAGGACAGGTCCGACTAGTCCCCTGGTGGAGCAGTACTTC.

The chain has TRBV7-3 and TRBJ2-1; weak D call: TRBD2 (7 bases). V was clipped by 1 base and J by 4 bases, with 11 bases between them. CDR1 is SGHTA and CDR2 is FQGTGA in the germline V gene. This CDR3 is built from 15 residues. CDR3 coding DNA: TGTGCCAGCAGCTTAATGGCGGGGGCTTACAATGAGCAGTTCTTC. This codes for CASSLMAGAYNEQFF.

The chain employs TRBV7-9 and TRBJ1-1, with a tentative D call TRBD1 (6 bases). CDR1 is SEHNR, CDR2 FQNEAQ, per germline (reference sequence). This CDR3 contains 13 residues. V lost 8 bases and J lost 4, with 14 bases in between. In DNA form, the CDR3 reads TGTGCCAGCGGAGTAGGGGGAGGCACTGAAGCTTTCTTT. Protein: CASGVGGGTEAFF.

This rearrangement joins TRBV7-7 to TRBJ2-1; the D gene is possibly TRBD1 (6 bases). The V gene lost 6 bases and the J gene lost 9 bases, with 12 bases spanning the gap. CDR3 length: 12 residues. CDR1 and CDR2 from the germline V gene are SSHAT and FNYEAQ (reference sequence). The CDR3 sequence: CASSPLGAEQFF. The CDR3 DNA follows: TGTGCCAGCAGTCCTCTGGGGGCTGAGCAGTTCTTC.

This rearrangement joins TRBV4-2 to TRBJ2-1, with 9 bases identical to TRBD2. The V segment lost 8 bases and the J segment 5 bases; nucleotides outside the gene matches: 7. The CDR3 has 14 residues. CDR1 is LGHNA, CDR2 YNFKEQ, per germline. The CDR3 sequence is CASSIAGANNEQFF. The DNA for the CDR3 is TGTGCCAGCTCAATAGCGGGAGCAAACAATGAGCAGTTCTTC.

J is TRBJ1-3 and V is TRBV7-9, with D uncertain. The V end was cut by 0 bases, the J end by 4 bases, with 10 bases between. Germline values: CDR1 SEHNR, CDR2 FQNEAQ (reference sequence). This CDR3 has 15 residues. The CDR3 sequence: CASSLALDGGNTIYF. CDR3 bases: TGTGCCAGCAGCTTAGCATTAGACGGCGGAAACACCATATATTTT. The full variable domain, its missing parts supplied by reference TRBV7-9 and TRBJ1-3, is DTGVSQNPRHKITKRGQNVTFRCDPISEHNRLYWYRQTLGQGPEFLTYFQNEAQLEKSRLLSDRFSAERPKGSFSTLEIQRTEQGDSAMYLCASSLALDGGNTIYFGEGSWLTVV.

The chain combines TRBV5-1 with TRBJ2-1, with 9 bases aligning to TRBD2. Germline V gene lookup returns CDR1 SGHRS and CDR2 YFSETQ. The ends lost 3 bases at V and 8 bases at J; junction bases unmatched: 9. The CDR3 covers 15 residues. The CDR3 nucleotides read TGCGCCAGCAGCTCGAGCGGGAGGCGTATCGATGAGCAGTTCTTC. This sequence encodes CASSSSGRRIDEQFF.

V and J are TRBV19 and TRBJ2-5; 7 nucleotides align to TRBD2. Germline CDR1 is LNHDA and CDR2 is SQIVND (reference sequence). The CDR3 has 17 residues. Trimming removed 2 bases from V and 0 bases from J; junction bases left unmatched: 9. The CDR3 DNA reads TGTGCCAGTAGTATAACGGTTTCTAGCGGATACCAAGAGACCCAGTACTTC. It encodes CASSITVSSGYQETQYF. The full variable domain, its missing parts supplied by reference TRBV19 and TRBJ2-5, is DGGITQSPKYLFRKEGQNVTLSCEQNLNHDAMYWYRQDPGQGLRLIYYSQIVNDFQKGDIAEGYSVSREKKESFPLTVTSAQKNPTAFYLCASSITVSSGYQETQYFGPGTRLLVL.

The chain couples TRBV6-6 to TRBJ1-1; possibly TRBD1 for D (5 bases). Trimming stripped 0 bases from V and 4 bases from J, with 12 bases between. The CDR3 has 15 amino acids. Germline loops: CDR1 MNHNY, CDR2 SVGAGI (reference sequence). The CDR3 DNA reads TGTGCCAGCAGTTACTCGGTCAGGGTGATCACTGAAGCTTTCTTT. Translating gives CASSYSVRVITEAFF.

This chain connects TRBV28 to TRBJ2-1, with D unclear. The CDR3 consists of 11 residues. The V gene lost 2 bases and the J gene lost 8 bases, with 4 bases spanning the gap. From germline, CDR1 is MDHEN and CDR2 SYDVKM. The CDR3 spells CASSLDDEQFF. The CDR3 DNA reads as TGTGCCAGCAGTTTAGACGATGAGCAGTTCTTC.

The gene calls are TRBV9 and TRBJ1-1; TRBD1 agrees at 10 bases. The trim removed 2 bases at V and 11 bases at J, leaving 6 bases unmatched. The CDR3 loop spans 13 amino acids. Germline CDR1 and CDR2: SGDLS and YYNGEE. The CDR3 sequence is CASSVGQGVEAFF. CDR3 nucleotides: TGTGCCAGCAGCGTCGGACAGGGGGTGGAGGCTTTCTTT.

The chain combines TRBV10-3 with TRBJ2-7, with 7 positions matching TRBD2. The CDR3 totals 15 residues. Germline V lookup: CDR1 ENHRY, CDR2 SYGVKD. After removal of 0 bases from V and 3 bases from J, the junction contained 5 bases not matched to a gene. The CDR3 loop reads CAISESGGLVYEQYF. In nucleotides, the CDR3 is TGTGCCATCAGTGAGTCAGGAGGACTAGTCTACGAGCAGTACTTC.

This clone was counted once. The chain joins TRBV2 to TRBJ2-7, with 7 bases that match TRBD1. CDR1 and CDR2 (germline): SNHLY, FYNNEI. Losses at the gene ends were 3 bases for V and 2 bases for J; bases not matched to a gene: 13. The CDR3 is made up of 17 amino acids. CDR3 sequence reads: CASSEALGQPFPYEQYF. Written as DNA, the CDR3 is TGTGCCAGCAGTGAGGCCTTGGGACAGCCCTTTCCCTACGAGCAGTACTTC. Based on the CDR3 plus reference TRBV2 and TRBJ2-7, the full variable domain is EPEVTQTPSHQVTQMGQEVILRCVPISNHLYFYWYRQILGQKVEFLVSFYNNEISEKSEIFDDQFSVERPDGSNFTLKIRSTKLEDSAMYFCASSEALGQPFPYEQYFGPGTRLTVT.

This rearrangement joins TRBV6-1 to TRBJ1-2; 8 bases line up with TRBD1. The CDR3 loop spans 18 amino acids. V shed 0 bases and J 7 bases; nucleotides not matched to a gene: 16. Germline CDR1 reads MNHNS; CDR2 reads SASEGT. The CDR3 coding sequence is TGTGCCAGCAGTGAAGCCTTATATACCGGGCAGGGGGCCATTGGCTACACCTTC. This sequence encodes CASSEALYTGQGAIGYTF.

The chain carries TRBV4-3 and TRBJ1-2; 7 bases align to TRBD1. The trim removed 1 base at V and 0 bases at J, leaving 11 bases unmatched. Germline V lookup: CDR1 LGHNA, CDR2 YSLEER. The CDR3 has 18 residues. CDR3 nucleotide sequence: TGCGCCAGCAGCCAAGGAGGACAGGCGAGGAACCCTAACTATGGCTACACCTTC. Amino acid sequence: CASSQGGQARNPNYGYTF.

The rearrangement uses TRBV25-1 and TRBJ2-7; D is unresolved. The germline gives CDR1 MGHDK, CDR2 SYGVNS. The CDR3 sequence is 13 residues long. The germline V and J ends were trimmed by 1 base and 2 bases, with 6 bases remaining between them. This CDR3 is CASSEFVAYEQYF. DNA of the CDR3: TGTGCCAGCAGTGAATTTGTAGCCTACGAGCAGTACTTC.

V is TRBV27 and J is TRBJ2-2; the D gene is possibly TRBD2 (5 bases). CDR1 and CDR2 (germline): MNHEY, SMNVEV (reference sequence). This CDR3 is built from 14 residues. V gave up 0 bases and J gave up 6 bases, with 8 bases separating them. CDR3 residues: CASSLSPGAGELFF. The CDR3, as DNA: TGTGCCAGCAGTTTATCGCCCGGGGCCGGGGAGCTGTTTTTT.

Comments on this clone: Different DNA sequences within this sample yield the same CDR3. The chain couples TRBV6-5 to TRBJ2-7; D might be TRBD1 or TRBD2, each matching 5 bases. The CDR3 runs 14 residues. Trimming left V 6 bases short and J 3 bases short, with 15 bases between. Germline CDR1 MNHEY, CDR2 SVGAGI. The CDR3 region is CASSPRWGYYEQYF. The CDR3 coding sequence is TGTGCCAGCAGCCCCCGTTGGGGGTACTACGAGCAGTACTTC.

This chain uses TRBV7-8 with TRBJ2-1; D not resolved. The CDR3 contains 11 residues. The germline V gene encodes CDR1 SGHVS and CDR2 FQNEAQ. Trimming removed 5 bases at V and 10 bases at J, with 9 bases between. CDR3 loop: CASSLRYEQFF. The CDR3, as DNA: TGTGCCAGCAGCCTCCGGTACGAGCAGTTCTTC.

The chain uses TRBV7-9 and TRBJ2-7, with D tentatively TRBD1 (6 bases). Germline CDR1 reads SEHNR; CDR2 reads FQNEAQ (reference sequence). The CDR3 contains 14 residues. Trimming stripped 5 bases from V and 5 bases from J, with 16 bases between. The CDR3 sequence: CASSPPQGINEQYF. The DNA for the CDR3 is TGTGCCAGCAGCCCCCCGCAGGGGATTAACGAGCAGTACTTC.

This chain connects TRBV27 to TRBJ2-1; 15 bases line up with TRBD2. CDR3 size: 18 residues. The J segment lost 5 bases and the V segment lost 4 bases, leaving 9 bases of the junction unmatched. Germline CDR1 is MNHEY and CDR2 is SMNVEV (reference sequence). CDR3 residues: CASSSTGTSGRPNNEQFF. The CDR3 bases are TGTGCCAGCAGTTCAACCGGGACTAGCGGGAGGCCCAACAATGAGCAGTTCTTC.

As to this clone: A much more abundant neighbour one base away suggests this may be a read error. The V and J genes are TRBV9 and TRBJ2-2; the D is unclear. CDR1 is SGDLS, CDR2 YYNGEE, per germline. The V end was cut by 1 base, the J end by 1 base, with 2 bases between. The CDR3 covers 13 residues. CDR3 residues: CASSVRNTGELFF. CDR3 DNA sequence: TGTGCCAGCAGCGTAAGGAACACCGGGGAGCTGTTTTTT. Full variable domain (outside the CDR3, taken from reference TRBV9 and TRBJ2-2): DSGVTQTPKHLITATGQRVTLRCSPRSGDLSVYWYQQSLDQGLQFLIQYYNGEERAKGNILERFSAQQFPDLHSELNLSSLELGDSALYFCASSVRNTGELFFGEGSRLTVL.

V is TRBV27 and J is TRBJ2-5, with 7 bases lining up with TRBD2. The J call may not be correct, given that the DNA end is closer to TRBJ2-7. This CDR3 region has 16 residues. The germline CDR1 and CDR2 sequences are MNHEY and SMNVEV (reference sequence). CDR3 sequence reads: CASSFGREMSRYEQYF. CDR3 nucleotides: TGTGCCAGCAGTTTCGGGCGGGAGATGAGCCGCTACGAGCAGTACTTC.